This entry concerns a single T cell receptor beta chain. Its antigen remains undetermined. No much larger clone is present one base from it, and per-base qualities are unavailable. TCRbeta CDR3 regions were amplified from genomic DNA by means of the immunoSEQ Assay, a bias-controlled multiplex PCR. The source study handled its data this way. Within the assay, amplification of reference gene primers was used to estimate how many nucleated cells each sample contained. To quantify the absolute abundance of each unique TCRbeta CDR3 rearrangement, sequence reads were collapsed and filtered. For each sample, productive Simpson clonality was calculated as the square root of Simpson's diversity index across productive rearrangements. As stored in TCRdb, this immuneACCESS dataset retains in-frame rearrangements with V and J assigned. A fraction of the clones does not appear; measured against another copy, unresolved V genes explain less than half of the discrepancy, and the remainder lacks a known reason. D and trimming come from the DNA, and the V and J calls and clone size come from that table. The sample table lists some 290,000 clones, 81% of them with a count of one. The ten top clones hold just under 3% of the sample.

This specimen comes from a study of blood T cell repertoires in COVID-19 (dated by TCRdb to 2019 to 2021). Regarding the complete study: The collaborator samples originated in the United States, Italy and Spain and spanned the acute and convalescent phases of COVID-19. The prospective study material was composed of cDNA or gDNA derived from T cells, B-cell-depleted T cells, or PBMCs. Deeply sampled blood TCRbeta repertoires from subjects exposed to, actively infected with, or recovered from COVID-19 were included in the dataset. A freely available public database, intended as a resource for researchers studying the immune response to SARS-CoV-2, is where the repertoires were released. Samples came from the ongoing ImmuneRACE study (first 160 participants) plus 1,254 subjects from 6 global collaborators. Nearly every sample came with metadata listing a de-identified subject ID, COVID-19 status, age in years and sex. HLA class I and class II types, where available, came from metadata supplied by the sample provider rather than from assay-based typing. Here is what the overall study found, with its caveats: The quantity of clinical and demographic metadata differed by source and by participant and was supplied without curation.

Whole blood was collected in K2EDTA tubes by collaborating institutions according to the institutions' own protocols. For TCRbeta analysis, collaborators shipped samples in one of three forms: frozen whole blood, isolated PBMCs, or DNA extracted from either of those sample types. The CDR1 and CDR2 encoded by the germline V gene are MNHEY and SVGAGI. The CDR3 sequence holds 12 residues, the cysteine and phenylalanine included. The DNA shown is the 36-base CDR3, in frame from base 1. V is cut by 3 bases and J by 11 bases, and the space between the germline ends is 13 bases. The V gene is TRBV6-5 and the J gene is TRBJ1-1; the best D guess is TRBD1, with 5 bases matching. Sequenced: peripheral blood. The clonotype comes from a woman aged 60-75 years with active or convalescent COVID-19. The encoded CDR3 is CASSYSQGRAFF. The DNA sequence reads TGTGCCAGCAGTTATTCGCAGGGTCGGGCTTTCTTT.